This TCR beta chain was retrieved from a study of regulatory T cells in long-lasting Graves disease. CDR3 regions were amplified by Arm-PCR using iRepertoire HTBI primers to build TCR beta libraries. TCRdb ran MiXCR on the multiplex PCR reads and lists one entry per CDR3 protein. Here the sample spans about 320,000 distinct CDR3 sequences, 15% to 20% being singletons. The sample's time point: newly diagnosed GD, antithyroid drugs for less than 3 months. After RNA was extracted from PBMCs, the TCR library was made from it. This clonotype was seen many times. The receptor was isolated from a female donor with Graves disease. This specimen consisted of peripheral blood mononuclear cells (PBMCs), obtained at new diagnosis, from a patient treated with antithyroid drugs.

The CDR3 reads CASSKRESDWGETQYF. CDR3 nucleotides: TGTGCCAGCAGTAAGCGGGAGTCGGATTGGGGGGAGACCCAGTACTTC. The chain recombines TRBV28 with TRBJ2-5; 8 nucleotides align to TRBD2. This CDR3 has 16 residues. Germline loops: CDR1 MDHEN, CDR2 SYDVKM. Germline trimming cut 5 bases from V and 5 bases from J; bases unmatched to any gene: 13. Using reference TRBV28 and TRBJ2-5 for the parts outside the CDR3, the full variable domain is DVKVTQSSRYLVKRTGEKVFLECVQDMDHENMFWYRQDPGLGLRLIYFSYDVKMKEKGDIPEGYSVSREKKERFSLILESASTNQTSMYLCASSKRESDWGETQYFGPGTRLLVL.